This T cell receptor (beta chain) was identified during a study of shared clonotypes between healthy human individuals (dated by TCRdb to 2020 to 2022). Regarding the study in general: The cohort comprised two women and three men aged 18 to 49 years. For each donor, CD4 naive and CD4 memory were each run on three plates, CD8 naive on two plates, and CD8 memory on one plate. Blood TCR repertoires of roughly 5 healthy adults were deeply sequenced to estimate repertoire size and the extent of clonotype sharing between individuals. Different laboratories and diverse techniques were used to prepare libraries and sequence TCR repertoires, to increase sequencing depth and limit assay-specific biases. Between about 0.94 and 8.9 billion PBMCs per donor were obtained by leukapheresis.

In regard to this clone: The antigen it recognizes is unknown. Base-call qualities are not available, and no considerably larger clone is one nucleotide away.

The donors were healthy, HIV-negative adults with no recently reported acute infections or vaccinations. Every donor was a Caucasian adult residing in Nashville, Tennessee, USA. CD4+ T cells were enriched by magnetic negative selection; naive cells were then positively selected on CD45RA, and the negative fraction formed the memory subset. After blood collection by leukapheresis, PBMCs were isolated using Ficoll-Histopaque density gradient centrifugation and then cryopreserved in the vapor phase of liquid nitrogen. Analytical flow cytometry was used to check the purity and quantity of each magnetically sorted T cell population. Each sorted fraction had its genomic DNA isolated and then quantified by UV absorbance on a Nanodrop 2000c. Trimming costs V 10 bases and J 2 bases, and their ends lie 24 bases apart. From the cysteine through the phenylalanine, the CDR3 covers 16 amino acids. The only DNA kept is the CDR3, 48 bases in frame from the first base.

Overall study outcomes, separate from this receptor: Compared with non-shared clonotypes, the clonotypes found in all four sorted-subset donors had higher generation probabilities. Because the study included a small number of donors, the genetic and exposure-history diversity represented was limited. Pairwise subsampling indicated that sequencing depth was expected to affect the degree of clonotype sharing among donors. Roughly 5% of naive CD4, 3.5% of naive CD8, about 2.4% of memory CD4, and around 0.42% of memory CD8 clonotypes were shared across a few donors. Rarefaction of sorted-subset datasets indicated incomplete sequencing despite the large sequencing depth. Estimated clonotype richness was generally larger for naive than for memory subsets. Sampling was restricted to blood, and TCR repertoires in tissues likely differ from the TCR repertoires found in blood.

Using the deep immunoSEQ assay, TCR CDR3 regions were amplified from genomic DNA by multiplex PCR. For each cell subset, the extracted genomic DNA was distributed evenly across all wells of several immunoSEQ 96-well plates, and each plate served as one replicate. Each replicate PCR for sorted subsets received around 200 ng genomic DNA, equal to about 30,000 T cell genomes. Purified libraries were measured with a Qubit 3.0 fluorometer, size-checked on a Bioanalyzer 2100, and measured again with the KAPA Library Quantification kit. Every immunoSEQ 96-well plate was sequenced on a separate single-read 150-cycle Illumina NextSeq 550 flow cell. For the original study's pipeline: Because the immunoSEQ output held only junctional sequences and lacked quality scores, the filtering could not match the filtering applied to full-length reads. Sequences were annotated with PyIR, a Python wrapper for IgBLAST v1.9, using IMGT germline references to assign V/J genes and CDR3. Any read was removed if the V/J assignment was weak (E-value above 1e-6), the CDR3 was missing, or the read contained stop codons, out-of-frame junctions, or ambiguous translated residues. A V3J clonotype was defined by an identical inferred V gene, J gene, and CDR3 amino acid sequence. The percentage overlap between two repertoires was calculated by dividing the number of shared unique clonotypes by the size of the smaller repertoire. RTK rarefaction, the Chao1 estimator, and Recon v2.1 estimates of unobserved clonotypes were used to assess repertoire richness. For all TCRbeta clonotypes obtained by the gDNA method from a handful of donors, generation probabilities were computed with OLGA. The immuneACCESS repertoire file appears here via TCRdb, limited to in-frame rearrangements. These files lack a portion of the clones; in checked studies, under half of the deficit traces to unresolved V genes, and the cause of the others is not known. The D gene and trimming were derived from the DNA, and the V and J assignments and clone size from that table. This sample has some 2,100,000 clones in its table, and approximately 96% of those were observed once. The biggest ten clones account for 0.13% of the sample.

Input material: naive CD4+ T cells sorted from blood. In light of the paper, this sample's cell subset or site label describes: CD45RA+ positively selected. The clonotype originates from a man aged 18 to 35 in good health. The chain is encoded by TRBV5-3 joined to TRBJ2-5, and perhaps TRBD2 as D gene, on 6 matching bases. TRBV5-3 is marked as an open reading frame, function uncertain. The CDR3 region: CAPDAGTESTQETQYF. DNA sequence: TGTGCCCCGGACGCGGGGACTGAGAGTACACAAGAGACCCAGTACTTC.